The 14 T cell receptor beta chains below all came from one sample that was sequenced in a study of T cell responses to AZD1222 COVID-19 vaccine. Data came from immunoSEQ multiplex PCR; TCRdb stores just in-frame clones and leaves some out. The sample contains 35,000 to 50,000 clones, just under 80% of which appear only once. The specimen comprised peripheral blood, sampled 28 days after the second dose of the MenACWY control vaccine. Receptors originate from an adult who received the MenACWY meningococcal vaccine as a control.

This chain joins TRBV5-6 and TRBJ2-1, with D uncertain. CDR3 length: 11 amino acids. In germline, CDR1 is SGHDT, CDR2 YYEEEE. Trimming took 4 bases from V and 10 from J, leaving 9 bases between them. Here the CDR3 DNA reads TGTGCCAGCAGCGAGGTAAACGAGCAGTTCTTC. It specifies CASSEVNEQFF. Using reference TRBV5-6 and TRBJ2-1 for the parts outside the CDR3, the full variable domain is DAGVTQSPTHLIKTRGQQVTLRCSPKSGHDTVSWYQQALGQGPQFIFQYYEEEERQRGNFPDRFSGHQFPNYSSELNVNALLLGDSALYLCASSEVNEQFFGPGTRLTVL.

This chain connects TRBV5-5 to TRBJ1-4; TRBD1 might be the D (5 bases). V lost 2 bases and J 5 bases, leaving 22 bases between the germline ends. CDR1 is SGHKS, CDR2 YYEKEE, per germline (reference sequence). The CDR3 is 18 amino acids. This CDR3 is CASSFRKVTAPSNEKLFF. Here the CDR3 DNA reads TGTGCCAGCAGCTTTCGAAAAGTGACAGCACCCTCCAATGAAAAACTGTTTTTT.

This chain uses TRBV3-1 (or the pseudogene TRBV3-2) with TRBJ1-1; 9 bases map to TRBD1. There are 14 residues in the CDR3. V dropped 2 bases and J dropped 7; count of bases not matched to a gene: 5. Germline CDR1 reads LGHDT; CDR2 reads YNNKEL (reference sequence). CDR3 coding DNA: TGTGCCAGCAGCCAAAACAGGGGGCCTGTTGAAGCTTTCTTT. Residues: CASSQNRGPVEAFF.

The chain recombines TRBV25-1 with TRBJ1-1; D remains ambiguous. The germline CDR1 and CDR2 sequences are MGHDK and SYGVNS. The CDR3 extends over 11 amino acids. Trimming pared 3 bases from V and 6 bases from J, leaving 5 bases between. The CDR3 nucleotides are TGTGCCAGCAGTGAGGGTCCTGAAGCTTTCTTT. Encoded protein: CASSEGPEAFF.

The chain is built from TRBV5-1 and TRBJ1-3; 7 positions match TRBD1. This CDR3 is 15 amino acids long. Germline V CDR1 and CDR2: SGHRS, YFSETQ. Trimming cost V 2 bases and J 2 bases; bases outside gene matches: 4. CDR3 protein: CASSLGQVPGNTIYF. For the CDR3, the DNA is TGCGCCAGCAGCTTAGGACAGGTTCCTGGAAACACCATATATTTT.

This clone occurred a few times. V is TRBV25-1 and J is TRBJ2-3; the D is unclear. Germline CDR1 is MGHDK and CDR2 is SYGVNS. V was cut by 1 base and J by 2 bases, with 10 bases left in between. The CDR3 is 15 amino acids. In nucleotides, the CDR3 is TGTGCCAGCAGTGAATTGGGAAGCGACACAGATACGCAGTATTTT. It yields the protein CASSELGSDTDTQYF.

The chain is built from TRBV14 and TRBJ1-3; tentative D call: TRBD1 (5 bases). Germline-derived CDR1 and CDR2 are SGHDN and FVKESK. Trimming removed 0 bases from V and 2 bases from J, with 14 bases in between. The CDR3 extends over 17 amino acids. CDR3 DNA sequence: TGTGCCAGCAGCCAAGATCTCGGAGGGGCAGCTGGAAACACCATATATTTT. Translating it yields CASSQDLGGAAGNTIYF. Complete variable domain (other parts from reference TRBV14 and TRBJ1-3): EAGVTQFPSHSVIEKGQTVTLRCDPISGHDNLYWYRRVMGKEIKFLLHFVKESKQDESGMPNNRFLAERTGGTYSTLKVQPAELEDSGVYFCASSQDLGGAAGNTIYFGEGSWLTVV.

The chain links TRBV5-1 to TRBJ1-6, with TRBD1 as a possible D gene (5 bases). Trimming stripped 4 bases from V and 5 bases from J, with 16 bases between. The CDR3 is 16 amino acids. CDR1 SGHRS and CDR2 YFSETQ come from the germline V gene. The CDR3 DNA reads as TGCGCCAGCAGCCGAGGGGCAGGTAGTGATAATTCACCCCTCCACTTT. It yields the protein CASSRGAGSDNSPLHF.

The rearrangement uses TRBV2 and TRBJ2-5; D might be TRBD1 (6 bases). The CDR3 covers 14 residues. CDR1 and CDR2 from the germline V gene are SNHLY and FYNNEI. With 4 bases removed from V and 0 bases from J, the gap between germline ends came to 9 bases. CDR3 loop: CASSGGTHQETQYF. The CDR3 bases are TGTGCCAGCAGTGGGGGGACACACCAAGAGACCCAGTACTTC.

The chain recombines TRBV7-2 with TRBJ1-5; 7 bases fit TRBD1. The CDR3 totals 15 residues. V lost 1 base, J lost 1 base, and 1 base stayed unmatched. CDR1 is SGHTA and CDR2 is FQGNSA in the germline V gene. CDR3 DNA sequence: TGTGCCAGCAGCTTAGTGACAGGGAGCAATCAGCCCCAGCATTTT. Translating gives CASSLVTGSNQPQHF.

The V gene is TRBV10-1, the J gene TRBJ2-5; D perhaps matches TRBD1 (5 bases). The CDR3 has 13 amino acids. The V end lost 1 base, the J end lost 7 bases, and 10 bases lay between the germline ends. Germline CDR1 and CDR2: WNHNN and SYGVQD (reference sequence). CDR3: CASSELQAGTQYF. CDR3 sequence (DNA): TGCGCCAGCAGTGAGTTACAGGCAGGGACCCAGTACTTC.

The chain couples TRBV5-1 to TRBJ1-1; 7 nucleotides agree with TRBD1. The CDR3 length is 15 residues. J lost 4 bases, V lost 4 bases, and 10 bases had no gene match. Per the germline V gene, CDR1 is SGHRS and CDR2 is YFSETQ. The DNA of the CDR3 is TGCGCCAGCAGCCTAACACTAGAGGGGGCCACTGAAGCTTTCTTT. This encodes CASSLTLEGATEAFF.

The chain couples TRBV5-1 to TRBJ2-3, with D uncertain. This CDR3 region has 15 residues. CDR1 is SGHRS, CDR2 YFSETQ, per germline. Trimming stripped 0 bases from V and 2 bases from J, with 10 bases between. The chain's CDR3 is CASSLGHGFTDTQYF. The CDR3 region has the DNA TGCGCCAGCAGCTTGGGCCATGGGTTCACAGATACGCAGTATTTT.

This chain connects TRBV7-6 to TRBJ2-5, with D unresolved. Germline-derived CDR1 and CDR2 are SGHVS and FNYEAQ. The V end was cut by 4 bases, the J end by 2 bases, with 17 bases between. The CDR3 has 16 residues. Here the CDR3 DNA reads TGTGCCAGCAGCTCCAGAAGGGTGGAAAAGCAAGAGACCCAGTACTTC. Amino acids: CASSSRRVEKQETQYF.